The following is a TCR beta chain sequence with its context. What it binds is unknown. Trimming at V came to 1 base and at J to 3 bases, leaving 5 bases not matched to a gene. Germline CDR1 reads SGHVS; CDR2 reads FNYEAQ. The CDR3 totals 15 residues. This specimen comes from a study of cytomegalovirus exposure and HLA in healthy donors. It was healthy bone marrow donors who served as donors. Notes on the study in general: In most subjects, TCR beta sequences reportedly gave accurate predictions of HLA-A and HLA-B alleles.

Vbeta (60) and Jbeta (13) primers were used in the PCR. The data were produced by immunoSEQ multiplex PCR, yet TCRdb's version contains in-frame clones alone and is incomplete. Listed are 100,000 to 150,000 clones; more than 1.5% falls within the top ten. This clonotype originated in a man aged 18 to 30 in good health and CMV-seronegative. The chain carries TRBV7-6 and TRBJ2-7, with 8 bases that match TRBD1. The material sequenced was PBMCs. CDR3 loop: CASSLGQGLGYEQYF. The DNA of the CDR3 is TGTGCCAGCAGCTTAGGACAGGGGCTAGGCTACGAGCAGTACTTC.